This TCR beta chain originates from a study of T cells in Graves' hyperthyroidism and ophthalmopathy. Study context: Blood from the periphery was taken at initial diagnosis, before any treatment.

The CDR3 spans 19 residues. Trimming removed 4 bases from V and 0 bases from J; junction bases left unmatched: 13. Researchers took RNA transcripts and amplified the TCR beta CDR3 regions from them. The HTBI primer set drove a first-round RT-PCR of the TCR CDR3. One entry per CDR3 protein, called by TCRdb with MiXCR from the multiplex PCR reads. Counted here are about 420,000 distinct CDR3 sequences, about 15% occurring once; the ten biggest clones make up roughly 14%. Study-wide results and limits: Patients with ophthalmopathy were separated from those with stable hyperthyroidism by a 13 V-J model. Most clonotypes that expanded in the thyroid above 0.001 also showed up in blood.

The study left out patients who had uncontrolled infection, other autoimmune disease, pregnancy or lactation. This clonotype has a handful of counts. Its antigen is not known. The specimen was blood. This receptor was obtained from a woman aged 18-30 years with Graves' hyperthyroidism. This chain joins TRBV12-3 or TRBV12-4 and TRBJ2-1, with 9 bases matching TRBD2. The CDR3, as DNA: TGTGCCAGCAGTTCAACGTCGACTAGCGGACACAACTCCTACAATGAGCAGTTCTTC. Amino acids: CASSSTSTSGHNSYNEQFF.